Listed here are 4 T cell receptor beta chains from one sample, sequenced in a study of radiotherapy plus CTLA-4 blockade in lung cancer. TCRdb keeps only in-frame clones here, not all; method: immunoSEQ multiplex PCR. The table records around 90,000 clones, roughly 85% of them present only once. Sequenced here: peripheral blood, sampled from a patient treated with radiotherapy plus ipilimumab. The source of these receptors is a human donor with non-small cell lung cancer who had stable disease on radiotherapy plus ipilimumab.

V and J are TRBV29-1 and TRBJ2-1, with 13 positions matching TRBD2. V dropped 7 bases and J dropped 9; count of bases not matched to a gene: 9. Germline-derived CDR1 and CDR2 are SQVTM and ANQGSEA. CDR3 size: 14 residues. The CDR3 here is CSGVTSGRASEQFF. DNA for the CDR3: TGCAGCGGGGTTACTAGCGGGAGGGCCTCTGAGCAGTTCTTC.

CDR3 nucleotide sequence: TGTGCCTGCCTCCGGACAGGGACTAGGTCCAGGGGGGGAGAGCAGTACTTC. Translated, it gives CACLRTGTRSRGGEQYF. The chain has TRBV30 and TRBJ2-7; TRBD1 or TRBD2 may be the D gene (8 bases each). The V gene lost 6 bases and the J gene lost 7 bases, with 31 bases spanning the gap. The germline V gene has CDR1 GTSNPN and CDR2 SVGIG (reference sequence). The CDR3 is made up of 17 amino acids.

By its share, this clone is medium-sized. Its ends do not fully match the called genes, so a read error is possible. V usage is TRBV28 and J usage is TRBJ1-5, with unresolved D. The CDR3 consists of 12 residues. In germline, CDR1 is MDHEN, CDR2 SYDVKM. The CDR3 DNA is TGTGCCAGCTCCTCAGCCAATGAGCCCCAGCATTTT. Protein sequence: CASSSANEPQHF. Together with reference TRBV28 and TRBJ1-5, the CDR3 gives the full variable domain: DVKVTQSSRYLVKRTGEKVFLECVQDMDHENMFWYRQDPGLGLRLIYFSYDVKMKEKGDIPEGYSVSREKKERFSLILESASTNQTSMYLCASSSANEPQHFGDGTRLSIL.

The rearrangement links TRBV5-6 to TRBJ2-5; the match to TRBD2 covers 14 bases. This CDR3 comprises 16 residues. The V gene's germline CDR1 is SGHDT and CDR2 YYEEEE. The V gene end was trimmed by 4 bases and the J gene end by 0 bases; junction bases not matched to a gene: 2. CDR3 nucleotide sequence: TGTGCCAGCAGCCGGACTAGCGGGGGGTACCAAGAGACCCAGTACTTC. This gives the protein CASSRTSGGYQETQYF.